A single sample gave rise to the 13 T cell receptor beta chains below, sequenced in a study of T cells in women clearing cervical HPV infection. Only in-frame clones appear in the TCRdb table, and some are missing; sequencing was by immunoSEQ multiplex PCR. This table lists tens of thousands of clones. The sequencing sample was made of blood buffy coat. These receptors were obtained from a woman aged 18-70 years with a cervical HPV16 infection that either progressed to CIN3+ or cleared (not recorded which).

As to this clone: The DNA ends 3 residues before the CDR3 does, and the rest of the CDR3 is filled in from the germline J gene. This rearrangement joins TRBV29-1 to TRBJ1-2; possible D gene TRBD1, 6 bases. Germline V lookup: CDR1 SQVTM, CDR2 ANQGSEA. CDR3 length: 13 residues. The DNA read from the CDR3 is TGCAGCGTTGATGGGGGCTCACTCGGGGGC. Its translation is CSVDGGSLGG. The full CDR3 protein reads CSVDGGSLGGYTF.

Turning to this clone: The read ends 3 residues shy of where the CDR3 ends; the end is completed using the germline J gene. The genes are TRBV20-1 and TRBJ1-2; the D gene is possibly TRBD1 (6 bases). Germline V gives CDR1 DFQATT, CDR2 SNEGSKA (reference sequence). This CDR3 has 13 residues. The CDR3 protein is CSARGATGSGYTF. Partial CDR3 DNA: TGCAGTGCTAGGGGAGCCACAGGGAGCGGC.

Of note for this clone: The CDR3 extends 3 residues past the end of the read, so its final part is completed from the germline J gene. The V gene is TRBV7-3, the J gene TRBJ2-3; TRBD2 aligns across 11 bases. Germline values: CDR1 SGHTA, CDR2 FQGTGA. The CDR3 is 15 amino acids. The CDR3 DNA, read in part, is TGTGCCAGCAGCCCTAGCGGGGGGCCATTGGGGACG. This gives the protein CASSPSGGPLGT. The CDR3 as a whole reads CASSPSGGPLGTQYF.

As concerns this clone: The read ends 3 residues shy of where the CDR3 ends; the end is completed using the germline J gene. The chain carries TRBV20-1 and TRBJ1-3; possible D gene TRBD1, 6 bases. Germline CDR1 reads DFQATT; CDR2 reads SNEGSKA (reference sequence). This CDR3 spans 15 amino acids. Trimming took off 5 bases at V and 1 base at J, with 15 bases between the two ends. CDR3 DNA (partial): TGCAGTGCTCGCCCGGACAGCAGATCTGGAAACACC. This encodes CSARPDSRSGNT. The entire CDR3 reads CSARPDSRSGNTIYF.

Of note for this clone: The junction departs from germline at one end; a sequencing error may be responsible. The read ends 3 residues early relative to the CDR3; the germline J gene fills the gap. The chain couples TRBV7-7 to TRBJ2-1; 10 bases agree with TRBD2. The CDR3 is 14 amino acids. Germline V CDR1 and CDR2: SSHAT, FNYEAQ (reference sequence). The DNA read from the CDR3 is TGTGCTAGCAGCATAGCGGGGGGTAGCAATGAG. It yields the protein CASSIAGGSNE. The CDR3 in full is CASSIAGGSNEQFF.

To note about this clone: Sequencing ends 3 residues short of the CDR3 end; the germline J gene provides the rest. The chain combines TRBV30 with TRBJ1-3; D is unresolved. In germline, CDR1 is GTSNPN, CDR2 SVGIG (reference sequence). The V and J ends lost 2 bases and 0 bases respectively, with 5 bases between them. The CDR3 length is 13 residues. Partial CDR3 DNA: TGTGCCTGGAGTCCGTCCTCTGGAAACACC. Translating it yields CAWSPSSGNT. The full-length CDR3 reads as CAWSPSSGNTIYF. The full variable domain, its missing parts supplied by reference TRBV30 and TRBJ1-3, is SQTIHQWPATLVQPVGSPLSLECTVEGTSNPNLYWYRQAAGRGLQLLFYSVGIGQISSEVPQNLSASRPQDRQFILSSKKLLLSDSGFYLCAWSPSSGNTIYFGEGSWLTVV.

Concerning this clone itself: With the read ending 3 residues before the CDR3 end, the germline J gene is used to fill in that end. The chain couples TRBV20-1 to TRBJ1-2; a possible D gene is TRBD1 (5 bases). Germline V CDR1 and CDR2: DFQATT, SNEGSKA (reference sequence). The CDR3 length is 12 residues. The CDR3 region is CSASWQGEGYTF. The sequenced CDR3 bases are TGCAGTGCTAGTTGGCAGGGAGAGGGC.

Comments on this clone: Read sequence stops 3 residues before the CDR3 end, and the germline J gene provides the missing end. The V gene is TRBV6-1, the J gene TRBJ2-3; D is unclear. Germline CDR1 and CDR2: MNHNS and SASEGT. CDR3 length equals 13 residues. V was pared by 2 bases and J by 3 bases, with 6 bases between. CDR3 DNA, as far as it was read: TGTGCCAGCAGTGAAACTGAGACAGATACG. Residues: CASSETETDT. The full CDR3 protein is CASSETETDTQYF.

Comment on this clone: The missing CDR3 end, 3 residues past where the read stops, is filled in from the germline J gene. The chain joins TRBV5-4 to TRBJ2-1; 9 nucleotides line up with TRBD1. The V segment lost 5 bases and the J segment 1 base; nucleotides outside the gene matches: 4. Germline V CDR1 and CDR2: SGHNT, YYREEE (reference sequence). CDR3 length equals 15 residues. The CDR3 loop is CASRKGQGSYNEQFF. The CDR3 DNA, read in part, is TGTGCCAGCAGAAAGGGACAGGGTTCCTACAATGAG.

Note on this clone: The read is 3 residues too short to cover the CDR3 end, so that end is filled in from the germline J gene. The chain uses TRBV12-3 or TRBV12-4 and TRBJ1-2; D gene unclear. The CDR3 spans 13 residues. V was clipped by 3 bases and J by 2 bases, with 7 bases between them. The CDR3 protein is CASSFDGNYGYTF. Incomplete CDR3 DNA: TGTGCCAGCAGTTTTGACGGGAACTATGGC.

Regarding this clone: The sequenced fragment ends 3 residues before the CDR3 boundary, so the rest is inferred from the germline J gene. The chain is built from TRBV20-1 and TRBJ2-1, with 12 bases fitting TRBD2. From germline, CDR1 is DFQATT and CDR2 SNEGSKA (reference sequence). V lost 3 bases and J lost 2; bases outside the gene matches: 2. This CDR3 is 15 amino acids long. CDR3 loop: CSARTSGGTYNEQFF. The covered CDR3 bases are TGCAGTGCTAGGACTAGCGGGGGCACCTACAATGAG.

On this clone itself: From the germline J gene comes the end of the CDR3, since the read stops 3 residues before it. V is TRBV7-8 and J is TRBJ2-2; 7 bases fit TRBD1. The ends lost 5 bases at V and 5 bases at J; junction bases unmatched: 11. The V gene's germline CDR1 is SGHVS and CDR2 FQNEAQ. CDR3 length equals 16 residues. CDR3 sequence reads: CASSAGTEKRTGELFF. The covered CDR3 bases are TGTGCCAGCAGCGCAGGGACAGAAAAACGGACCGGGGAG. The complete variable domain, with remaining parts taken from reference TRBV7-8 and TRBJ2-2, reads GAGVSQSPRYKVAKRGQDVALRCDPISGHVSLFWYQQALGQGPEFLTYFQNEAQLDKSGLPSDRFFAERPEGSVSTLKIQRTQQEDSAVYLCASSAGTEKRTGELFFGEGSRLTVL.

For this clone: The missing CDR3 end, 3 residues past where the read stops, is filled in from the germline J gene. The genes are TRBV7-8 and TRBJ1-4, with D tentatively TRBD1 (5 bases). The CDR3 is 14 amino acids. Trimming took 6 bases from V and 6 from J, leaving 14 bases between them. Germline V gene sequence: CDR1 SGHVS, CDR2 FQNEAQ. CDR3 bases read: TGTGCCAGCAGACTGACAGAGAGACATGAAAAA. This codes for CASRLTERHEK. The CDR3, in full, reads CASRLTERHEKLFF.